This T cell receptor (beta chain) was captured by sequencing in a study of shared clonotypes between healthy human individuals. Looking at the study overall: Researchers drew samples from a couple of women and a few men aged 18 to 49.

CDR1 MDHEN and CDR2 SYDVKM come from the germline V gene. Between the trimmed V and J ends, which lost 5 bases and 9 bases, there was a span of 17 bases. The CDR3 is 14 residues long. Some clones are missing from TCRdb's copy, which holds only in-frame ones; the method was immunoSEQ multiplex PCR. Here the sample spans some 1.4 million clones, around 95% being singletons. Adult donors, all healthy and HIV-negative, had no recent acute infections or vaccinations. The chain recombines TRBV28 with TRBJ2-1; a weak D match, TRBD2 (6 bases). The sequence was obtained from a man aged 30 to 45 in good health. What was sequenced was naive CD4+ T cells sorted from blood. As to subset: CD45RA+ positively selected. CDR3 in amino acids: CASSAAGWGGEQFF. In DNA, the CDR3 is TGTGCCAGCAGTGCGGCGGGATGGGGTGGTGAGCAGTTCTTC.